This T cell receptor (beta chain) was captured in a study of CD8+CD57+ T cells in acquired aplastic anemia. Genomic DNA acted as the template from which TCR beta VDJ combination and CDR3 sequence profiling were carried out. In TCRdb, the reads were re-called with MiXCR into one record per CDR3 protein. The data contain 150,000 to 200,000 distinct CDR3 sequences, less than 50% of them seen just once; the ten biggest clones take up roughly 30%. Sequencing was done on patients that had shown CD8+CD57+ cell expansion by flow cytometry. This CDR3 contains 16 residues. Germline values: CDR1 MGHRA, CDR2 YSYEKL. The V and J ends lost 4 bases and 1 base respectively, with 17 bases between them. A note on this clonotype: With a much larger clone just one base away, this may be a read error.

Sequencing input: sorted CD4+, CD8+, or CD8+CD57+ T cells (not recorded which) from PBMCs. The receptor was isolated from a human donor with aplastic anemia. V usage is TRBV4-1 and J usage is TRBJ2-7; TRBD1 might be the D (5 bases). CDR3: CASSPPSQVWSYEQYF. The CDR3 coding sequence is TGCGCCAGCAGCCCCCCTTCACAGGTCTGGTCCTACGAGCAGTACTTC.